The table lists the clone carrying this T cell receptor beta chain with a count of one. Symptom resolution, clearance, or two negative PCRs marked donors in Cohort 3 as recovered. CDR3 length: 12 amino acids. V dropped 1 base and J dropped 9 bases, with 6 bases sitting between them. The source of the sample is a study of blood T cell repertoires in COVID-19. Study as a whole: In each case, the material was cDNA or gDNA derived from T cells, B-cell-depleted T cells, or PBMCs.

Profiled with immunoSEQ multiplex PCR; TCRdb holds only in-frame clones, not every one. The sample carries 350,000 to 450,000 clones, less than 90% recorded once. The receptor comes from a woman aged 50 to 65 who had recovered from COVID-19. Sequences were obtained from PBMCs or T cells enriched from blood (not recorded which). J is TRBJ2-2 and V is TRBV12-3 or TRBV12-4; no definite D call. The chain's CDR3 is CASSLGGRELFF. Written as DNA, the CDR3 is TGTGCCAGCAGTTTAGGAGGAAGGGAGCTGTTTTTT.